This T cell receptor beta chain was retrieved from a study of T cell responses to AZD1222 COVID-19 vaccine. General observations from the study: Only after the peak T cell response were repertoires sampled.

The sample holds one count of this clone. Its target is not known. The table came from immunoSEQ multiplex PCR; TCRdb's copy has only in-frame clones and leaves some out. The sample lists about 86,000 clones, around nine tenths occurring once. This receptor was taken from an adult in good health. The source material was peripheral blood, sampled on day 0 of AZD1222 vaccination.

CDR3 nucleotide sequence: TGTGCCAGCGCTCTCGGGAGGGGCTCCTACAATGAGCAGTTCTTC. Its translation is CASALGRGSYNEQFF. The V call is TRBV9, the J call TRBJ2-1; 8 bases are shared with TRBD2. V was pared by 7 bases and J by 0 bases, with 6 bases of the junction left unmatched. CDR3 length: 15 residues. The germline V gene encodes CDR1 SGDLS and CDR2 YYNGEE.